This T cell receptor beta chain comes out of a study of identical twins. MiXCR was run by TCRdb on the 5' RACE reads, yielding one entry per CDR3 protein. The sample shows fewer than 350,000 distinct CDR3 sequences, roughly 8.6% of them seen only once. The CDR3 runs 16 residues. J was trimmed by 5 bases and V by 0 bases; bases with no gene match: 8. Germline CDR1 is DFQATT and CDR2 is SNEGSKA (reference sequence). A further study also used this sample, focusing on yellow fever vaccine responses in identical twins.

What was sequenced was memory (CD45RO+) T cells sorted from blood. The sequence came from a young woman in good health. V gene TRBV20-1 combines with J gene TRBJ2-3; 10 bases are shared with TRBD2. This CDR3 is CSARDMTSGFGDTQYF. The CDR3 nucleotides are TGCAGTGCTAGAGATATGACTAGCGGGTTCGGAGATACGCAGTATTTT.